The 23 T cell receptor beta chains presented below share a single source sample, sequenced in a study of blood T cell repertoires in COVID-19. Clones were sequenced by immunoSEQ multiplex PCR, and TCRdb holds only the in-frame ones, with some missing. This table holds roughly 200,000 clones, approximately 90% found once. Material for sequencing was peripheral blood. The receptors were gathered from a man in his sixties who had recovered from COVID-19.

The V gene is TRBV7-3, the J gene TRBJ1-2, with TRBD1 identical over 7 bases. Trimming took 5 bases from V and 11 from J; bases not matched to a gene: 11. The V gene's germline CDR1 is SGHTA and CDR2 FQGTGA. The CDR3 is 13 residues long. The DNA for the CDR3 is TGTGCCAGCAGCGTAAGAGGGACAGAAGGGTACACCTTC. Protein product: CASSVRGTEGYTF.

This chain links TRBV30 with TRBJ2-7, with a tentative D call TRBD1 (5 bases). The V and J ends lost 0 bases and 5 bases respectively, with 14 bases between them. The CDR3 loop spans 14 amino acids. From germline, CDR1 is GTSNPN and CDR2 SVGIG (reference sequence). The CDR3 nucleotides are TGTGCCTGGAGTGTGGGTCAGGGCCTGGACGAGCAGTACTTC. This translates into CAWSVGQGLDEQYF.

V and J are TRBV28 and TRBJ2-1, with 8 nucleotides matching TRBD2. The CDR3 length is 13 residues. V dropped 3 bases and J dropped 8; count of bases not matched to a gene: 3. Germline V lookup: CDR1 MDHEN, CDR2 SYDVKM. CDR3: CASSLGLGDEQFF. The CDR3 bases are TGTGCCAGCAGTTTGGGACTAGGCGATGAGCAGTTCTTC.

This clone was observed a single time. The chain uses TRBV5-1 and TRBJ1-2, with 8 bases matching TRBD1. Looked up from germline, CDR1 is SGHRS and CDR2 is YFSETQ. The length of the CDR3 is 15 residues. The V and J ends lost 3 bases and 2 bases, in that order; junction bases with no gene match: 6. This CDR3 reads CASSYSGGENYGYTF. For the CDR3, the DNA is TGCGCCAGCAGCTACTCAGGGGGCGAGAACTATGGCTACACCTTC.

The V call is TRBV4-1, the J call TRBJ2-3; maybe TRBD2 (5 bases). There are 16 residues in the CDR3. The V and J ends lost 1 base and 3 bases respectively, with 14 bases between them. Germline V gene sequence: CDR1 MGHRA, CDR2 YSYEKL. Written as DNA, the CDR3 is TGCGCCAGCAGCCAAGGACTATACCGATCGACAGATACGCAGTATTTT. It translates to CASSQGLYRSTDTQYF.

The chain carries TRBV7-9 and TRBJ1-6; D not resolved. This CDR3 region has 13 residues. Germline CDR1 reads SEHNR; CDR2 reads FQNEAQ (reference sequence). Trimming stripped 3 bases from V and 10 bases from J, with 10 bases between. The CDR3 coding sequence is TGTGCCAGCAGCTTGGGAGCGCGGTCACCCCTCCACTTT. Amino acids: CASSLGARSPLHF.

The chain carries TRBV4-3 and TRBJ2-1; D is perhaps TRBD1 (6 bases). V gave up 4 bases and J gave up 7 bases, with 17 bases separating them. Germline V lookup: CDR1 LGHNA, CDR2 YSLEER. The CDR3 contains 15 residues. CDR3 loop: CASSLRQAIGNEQFF. CDR3 DNA: TGCGCCAGCAGCCTGAGACAGGCCATCGGGAATGAGCAGTTCTTC.

The chain combines TRBV4-3 with TRBJ2-1; 9 nucleotides agree with TRBD2. Germline lookup yields CDR1 LGHNA and CDR2 YSLEER. The junction had 12 bases not matched to a gene; V was cut back by 0 bases and J by 6 bases. The CDR3 covers 18 residues. CDR3: CASSQDGLWSGGFNEQFF. The CDR3, as DNA: TGCGCCAGCAGCCAAGATGGTCTATGGAGCGGGGGGTTCAATGAGCAGTTCTTC.

The chain uses TRBV11-2 and TRBJ1-1; 9 bases agree with TRBD1. This CDR3 region has 13 residues. Germline CDR1 SGHAT, CDR2 FQNNGV. With 5 bases clipped from V and 10 bases from J, the junction kept 8 bases outside the gene matches. The CDR3 reads CASSLRDRERAFF. CDR3 DNA sequence: TGTGCCAGCAGCCTTCGGGACAGGGAGAGAGCTTTCTTT.

The rearrangement uses TRBV12-5 and TRBJ2-1; perhaps TRBD1 as D (5 bases). Germline values: CDR1 LGHNT, CDR2 FRNRAP. The V and J ends lost 7 bases and 4 bases respectively, with 14 bases between them. CDR3 length: 14 residues. For the CDR3, the DNA is TGTGCTAGTGTCCCAAGACAGACTTACAATGAGCAGTTCTTC. Protein product: CASVPRQTYNEQFF.

The J gene is TRBJ1-2, the V gene TRBV30; perhaps TRBD1 as D (5 bases). The germline V gene has CDR1 GTSNPN and CDR2 SVGIG (reference sequence). The CDR3 is 14 amino acids. V was shortened by 2 bases and J by 6 bases, with 16 bases between the two germline ends. The CDR3 protein is CAWSLTALLHGYTF. In DNA, the CDR3 is TGTGCCTGGAGTCTGACAGCTTTACTCCATGGCTACACCTTC.

The V gene is TRBV6-5, the J gene TRBJ2-5; D uncertain. The CDR3 loop spans 14 amino acids. The germline V gene encodes CDR1 MNHEY and CDR2 SVGAGI. Between the trimmed V and J ends, which lost 0 bases and 2 bases, there was a span of 7 bases. The CDR3 loop is CASSYSIGQETQYF. CDR3 sequence (DNA): TGTGCCAGCAGTTACTCAATCGGGCAAGAGACCCAGTACTTC.

The rearrangement joins TRBV30 to TRBJ2-5; 15 bases match TRBD2. Losses at the gene ends were 5 bases for V and 5 bases for J; bases not matched to a gene: 6. This CDR3 is built from 15 residues. The germline CDR1 and CDR2 sequences are GTSNPN and SVGIG (reference sequence). CDR3: CAWGPGTSGGETQYF. The CDR3 nucleotides read TGTGCCTGGGGCCCCGGGACTAGCGGGGGGGAGACCCAGTACTTC.

The chain employs TRBV9 and TRBJ2-2; TRBD2 matches at 7 bases. There are 14 residues in the CDR3. V lost 5 bases, J lost 3 bases, and 4 bases stayed unmatched. The germline CDR1 and CDR2 sequences are SGDLS and YYNGEE. CDR3 region: CASSETSYTGELFF. The CDR3 nucleotides read TGTGCCAGCAGTGAGACTAGCTACACCGGGGAGCTGTTTTTT.

This clone was seen more than once but under ten times. The chain combines TRBV5-4 with TRBJ1-3, with 7 nucleotides matching TRBD1. V dropped 4 bases and J dropped 0; count of bases not matched to a gene: 1. The CDR3 contains 14 residues. Germline lookup yields CDR1 SGHNT and CDR2 YYREEE (reference sequence). CDR3: CASSGTASGNTIYF. As DNA, the CDR3 is TGTGCCAGCAGCGGGACAGCCTCTGGAAACACCATATATTTT.

The V and J genes are TRBV19 and TRBJ2-1, with D maybe TRBD1 (6 bases). The germline V and J ends were trimmed by 6 bases and 4 bases, with 25 bases remaining between them. The CDR3 has 18 residues. The germline gives CDR1 LNHDA, CDR2 SQIVND (reference sequence). CDR3 sequence: CASSPFSLGQMLYNEQFF. DNA of the CDR3: TGTGCCAGTAGCCCATTTTCCCTCGGACAGATGCTATACAATGAGCAGTTCTTC.

The CDR3: CASSLGSAGLDGELFF. The CDR3 DNA reads TGTGCCAGCAGCTTAGGGTCGGCAGGGCTGGACGGGGAGCTGTTTTTT. V is TRBV7-9 and J is TRBJ2-2; TRBD1 might be the D (5 bases). Germline assignment: CDR1 SEHNR and CDR2 FQNEAQ (reference sequence). The length of the CDR3 is 16 residues. V was clipped by 1 base and J by 7 bases, with 16 bases between them.

This chain links TRBV4-3 with TRBJ2-1, with a tentative D call TRBD1 (6 bases). The CDR3 has 16 residues. CDR1 and CDR2 from the germline V gene are LGHNA and YSLEER. V lost 1 base and J lost 5, with 15 bases in between. The CDR3 spells CASSQGIRDTDNEQFF. CDR3 bases: TGCGCCAGCAGCCAAGGTATTCGGGACACCGACAATGAGCAGTTCTTC.

This chain links TRBV27 with TRBJ1-1, with 7 bases lining up with TRBD1. The germline V gene encodes CDR1 MNHEY and CDR2 SMNVEV (reference sequence). J was trimmed by 1 base and V by 4 bases; bases with no gene match: 12. The CDR3 extends over 17 amino acids. CDR3 DNA sequence: TGTGCCAGCAGTTCCCTCGGGACAGCGATCGGGAACACTGAAGCTTTCTTT. This encodes CASSSLGTAIGNTEAFF.

The rearrangement joins TRBV7-9 to TRBJ1-1; D gene unclear. Germline V gene data show CDR1 as SEHNR and CDR2 as FQNEAQ (reference sequence). This CDR3 region has 13 residues. Between the trimmed V and J ends, which lost 2 bases and 2 bases, there was a span of 6 bases. The CDR3 sequence is CASSLIINTEAFF. The CDR3 region has the DNA TGTGCCAGCAGCTTAATCATTAACACTGAAGCTTTCTTT.

The chain joins TRBV7-2 to TRBJ2-7; 9 bases match TRBD1. Germline-derived CDR1 and CDR2 are SGHTA and FQGNSA. The trim removed 4 bases at V and 5 bases at J, leaving 12 bases unmatched. There are 16 residues in the CDR3. The CDR3 region has the DNA TGTGCCAGCAGCTCCCTAGGATGGACAGGGGACAACGAGCAGTACTTC. Amino acids: CASSSLGWTGDNEQYF.

The V and J genes are TRBV18 and TRBJ2-2; TRBD1 matches at 10 bases. J gave up 7 bases and V 4 bases, and 3 bases lay outside the gene matches. This CDR3 has 14 residues. Germline V CDR1 and CDR2: KGHSH, LQKENI. The CDR3 spells CASSQGQGLGELFF. The CDR3 DNA follows: TGTGCCAGCTCACAGGGACAGGGGCTCGGGGAGCTGTTTTTT.

This chain connects TRBV6-5 to TRBJ2-3; D might be TRBD2 (5 bases). Trimming took 7 bases from V and 2 from J, leaving 10 bases between them. This CDR3 comprises 13 residues. Germline V CDR1 and CDR2: MNHEY, SVGAGI. CDR3 in DNA: TGTGCCAGCACCTCACGGGACACAGATACGCAGTATTTT. This gives the protein CASTSRDTDTQYF.